These 10 T cell receptor beta chains share one sample of origin, sequenced in a study of T-cell reconstitution after alpha-beta-depleted transplantation in children. Study results and caveats: By one year post-transplant, T-cell counts and diversity largely arose from T cells that were newly produced.

These receptors are not linked to any known antigen. Unique molecular identifiers were incorporated when the TCRbeta library was constructed. A single record per CDR3 protein comes from TCRdb applying MiXCR to the PCR reads. This table has hundreds of thousands of distinct CDR3 sequences, 6.5% to 9% appearing once. Sample: peripheral blood, taken 360 days after TCRalphabeta/CD19-depleted stem cell transplant. The receptor set was obtained from a female patient between 2 and 10 years old who had a stem cell transplant for Fanconi anemia, so the T cells may come from the graft donor.

There are many counts of this clonotype. The CDR3 DNA reads as TGTGCCAGCAGTTTCCGTCAAGAGACCCAGTACTTC. It codes for CASSFRQETQYF. V is TRBV12-3 or TRBV12-4 and J is TRBJ2-5; no definite D call. V lost 3 bases, J lost 2 bases, and 4 bases lay in between. The CDR3 loop spans 12 amino acids.

This chain joins TRBV15 and TRBJ1-5; tentative D call: TRBD1 (6 bases). The germline CDR1 and CDR2 sequences are LNHNV and YYDKDF (reference sequence). The CDR3 is 15 amino acids. V was trimmed by 4 bases and J by 3 bases, leaving 13 bases between them. This CDR3 is CATSIGRGANQPQHF. For the CDR3, the DNA is TGTGCCACCAGCATTGGCAGGGGAGCCAATCAGCCCCAGCATTTT.

V gene TRBV29-1 combines with J gene TRBJ2-5, with a weak D call TRBD2 (6 bases). The CDR3 is made up of 11 amino acids. Germline V lookup: CDR1 SQVTM, CDR2 ANQGSEA. V lost 4 bases to trimming and J lost 13 bases, with 16 bases between them. CDR3 sequence (DNA): TGCAGCGTTGGGGACTTTTTGGGCTCGTACTTC. Protein: CSVGDFLGSYF.

This clonotype was recorded a few times. The CDR3 sequence: CASSYDRANTEAFF. The CDR3 DNA reads TGTGCCAGCAGTTACGACAGGGCGAACACTGAAGCTTTCTTT. V is TRBV6-2 or TRBV6-3 and J is TRBJ1-1; TRBD1 matches at 7 bases. The CDR3 length is 14 residues. V gave up 2 bases and J gave up 1 base; unmatched junction bases: 1. Germline CDR1 is MNHEY and CDR2 is SVGEGT.

J is TRBJ2-7 and V is TRBV6-5, with TRBD1 matching over 9 bases. This CDR3 has 14 residues. From germline, CDR1 is MNHEY and CDR2 SVGAGI. The V and J ends lost 5 bases and 5 bases, in that order; junction bases with no gene match: 7. This chain's CDR3 is CASSTRQGDHEQYF. Written as DNA, the CDR3 is TGTGCCAGCAGTACCCGACAGGGGGATCACGAGCAGTACTTC.

At least ten counts were recorded for this clonotype. J is TRBJ2-3 and V is TRBV2; the match to TRBD2 covers 7 bases. The length of the CDR3 is 15 residues. The J segment lost 0 bases and the V segment lost 6 bases, leaving 6 bases of the junction unmatched. The germline V gene has CDR1 SNHLY and CDR2 FYNNEI. The CDR3 region has the DNA TGTGCCAGCAGAAGGGACTACCCTAGCACAGATACGCAGTATTTT. Translating gives CASRRDYPSTDTQYF.

This clonotype was counted only a few times. CDR3 sequence reads: CASSPEGQGITGELFF. The CDR3 DNA reads as TGTGCCAGCAGCCCCGAGGGGCAGGGGATCACCGGGGAGCTGTTTTTT. V usage is TRBV7-9 and J usage is TRBJ2-2; TRBD1 might be the D (6 bases). The V gene's germline CDR1 is SEHNR and CDR2 FQNEAQ (reference sequence). Trimming stripped 5 bases from V and 4 bases from J, with 17 bases between. CDR3 length: 16 residues.

This clonotype has only a few counts. The chain employs TRBV7-9 and TRBJ1-3; a possible D gene is TRBD1 (5 bases). V was pared by 5 bases and J by 6 bases, with 20 bases between. The V gene's germline CDR1 is SEHNR and CDR2 FQNEAQ (reference sequence). The CDR3 covers 16 residues. The CDR3 is CASSLRDLPLKNTIYF. The CDR3 coding sequence is TGTGCCAGCAGCCTCCGGGACCTACCCTTGAAAAACACCATATATTTT. Combining the CDR3 with reference TRBV7-9 and TRBJ1-3 gives the whole variable domain DTGVSQNPRHKITKRGQNVTFRCDPISEHNRLYWYRQTLGQGPEFLTYFQNEAQLEKSRLLSDRFSAERPKGSFSTLEIQRTEQGDSAMYLCASSLRDLPLKNTIYFGEGSWLTVV.

This clonotype turned up a few times. CDR3 in amino acids: CSATGPGGGWNYGYTF. The CDR3 nucleotides read TGCAGTGCTACGGGCCCCGGGGGGGGATGGAACTATGGCTACACCTTC. This sequence joins TRBV20-1 and TRBJ1-2; a weak D match, TRBD1 (5 bases). Trimming took off 4 bases at V and 2 bases at J, with 20 bases between the two ends. This CDR3 is 16 amino acids long. Germline loops: CDR1 DFQATT, CDR2 SNEGSKA (reference sequence).

This clonotype was counted many times. V gene TRBV20-1 combines with J gene TRBJ2-3; D remains ambiguous. V gave up 6 bases and J gave up 1 base, with 14 bases separating them. The CDR3 is 14 amino acids. The germline V gene has CDR1 DFQATT and CDR2 SNEGSKA (reference sequence). This CDR3 reads CSADHSGGTDTQYF. CDR3 nucleotide sequence: TGCAGTGCCGACCATAGTGGGGGCACAGATACGCAGTATTTT.